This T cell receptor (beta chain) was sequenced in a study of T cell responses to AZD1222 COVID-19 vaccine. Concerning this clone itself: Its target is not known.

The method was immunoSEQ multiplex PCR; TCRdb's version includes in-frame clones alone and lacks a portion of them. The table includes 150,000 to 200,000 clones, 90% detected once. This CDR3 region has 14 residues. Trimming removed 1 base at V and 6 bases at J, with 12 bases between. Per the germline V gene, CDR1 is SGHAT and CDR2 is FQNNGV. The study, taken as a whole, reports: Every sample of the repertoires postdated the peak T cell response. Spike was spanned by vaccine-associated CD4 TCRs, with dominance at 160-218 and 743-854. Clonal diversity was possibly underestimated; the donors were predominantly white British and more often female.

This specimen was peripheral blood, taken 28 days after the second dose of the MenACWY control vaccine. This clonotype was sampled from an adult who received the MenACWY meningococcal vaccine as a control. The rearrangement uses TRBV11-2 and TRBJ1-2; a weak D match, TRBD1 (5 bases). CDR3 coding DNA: TGTGCCAGCAGCTTAGGGTGGACAACCGATGGCTACACCTTC. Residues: CASSLGWTTDGYTF.